The clone carrying this TCR beta chain was observed many times. Its antigen is unknown. Trimming removed 7 bases from V and 0 bases from J, with 9 bases in between. The CDR3 contains 14 residues. Germline CDR1 reads LNHDA; CDR2 reads SQIVND (reference sequence). This entry is derived from a study of T cell repertoires in cytomegalovirus infection. Overall study findings and caveats: The response measured ex vivo was dominated by TCR beta clonotypes (HLA-C-restricted and CMV-specific).

Each CDR3 protein gets one entry after TCRdb re-called the reads with MiXCR. In the table there are 400,000 to 550,000 distinct CDR3 sequences, approximately 11% of which are singletons. This receptor was identified in a human donor in good health (CMV status not recorded). Some clones in this sample may be carry-over from other donors' samples. The genes are TRBV19 and TRBJ1-4; D not resolved. Input material: PBMCs. The CDR3 coding sequence is TGTGCCAGTAATCGGGAGGCAACTAATGAAAAACTGTTTTTT. Translation: CASNREATNEKLFF.